This TCR beta chain is from a study of cytomegalovirus exposure and HLA in healthy donors (dated by TCRdb to 2015 to 2018). Context from the whole study: In an earlier analysis of under 750 of the donors, approximately 260 Gb of sequence data and 120 million or so unique TCR beta sequences from 180 million or so T cells were reported. An early release that covered some 630 HLA-typed donors contained about 300 gigabases of sequencing data and some 87 million unique TCR sequences. The genetic ancestry cluster associated with self-reported Caucasian donors included approximately 85% of the 398 genotyped donors. The study aimed to test whether cataloging public T cell receptors could reveal signatures of past pathogen exposure. The study used immunosequencing to profile the T cell repertoires of about 670 subjects and linked those repertoires to cytomegalovirus serostatus. Along with the roughly 700-subject first cohort, a separate validation cohort of more than 90 different subjects was used. High-throughput TCR immunosequencing, statistical association of individual TCRs with disease status, and machine learning were combined to predict cytomegalovirus infection status. In a later analysis, previously published TCR beta repertoires from 500 to 750 donors were re-analyzed and high-resolution HLA genotyping was added so that TCR occurrence patterns could be studied. Rather than using new phenotypic data, the later analysis identified candidate immune exposures from TCR beta sequences and from how often those sequences occurred across donors. An earlier analysis of approximately 630 of the donors applied high-throughput TCR beta sequencing to assess whether each TCR beta V gene segment acted as functional or pseudogenic. Donor age, sex, ethnicity and CMV serostatus were compiled together with the repertoire data. In a later genetic analysis, genome-wide SNP genotypes for about 65% of the roughly 670 donors were used, and that subset was treated as a discovery cohort. Every repertoire in the discovery cohort had been generated on one and the same sequencing platform. HLA typing covered class I and class II loci at four-digit resolution. The number of typed donors differed by locus: about 620-630 for A, B, C, DRB1 and DQB1; 500 to 550 for DQA1; roughly 600 for DPA1; and 400 to 480 for DPB1. Because of strong linkage in the cohort, roughly 5 DR-DQ haplotypes were treated as single units for association and clustering. Among around 400 genotyped donors of the cohort, an average of roughly 240,000 unique TCR beta nucleotide sequences were sequenced per donor, around 20% of them non-productive.

The cohort was made up of approximately 670 healthy bone marrow donors. All cohort members were sampled while nominally healthy, although unrecorded immune exposures were likely present. The donor tested CMV seropositive, placing the donor among the 250 to 300 seropositive members of the cohort. A peripheral blood sample was collected from each donor, and TCR beta sequencing was performed on peripheral blood mononuclear cells. Genomic DNA was extracted from the blood cell samples with the Qiagen DNeasy Blood Extraction Kit. V is cut back by 4 bases and J by 6 bases, with 2 bases in the junction unmatched. CDR1 and CDR2, looked up from the germline V gene (reference sequence), are SGHNT and YYREEE. The CDR3 runs 12 residues from the cysteine to the phenylalanine. Only the CDR3 DNA is retained, 36 bases long and in frame from the first base. A word on this clone: Its specific antigen is unknown. The record has no base qualities; no much larger clone is one base away.

The paper's findings and limits, for the study overall: Some IMGT-functional V segments, including TRBV6-2 and TRBV6-3, could not be told apart with the 87-base-pair reads, so those segments were excluded. Sequencing depth was assumed to be roughly uniform across donors in the presence/absence analyses, though that assumption may not hold. Compared with equally common non-associated chains, HLA-associated TCR beta chains in a later analysis were more clonally expanded and had lower generation probabilities. An earlier analysis of approximately 570 of the donors showed that most TCR beta V segments appeared in productive rearrangements either about 87% or about 30% of the time, which broadly matched IMGT annotations. Cytomegalovirus status was reported to be diagnosed by the classifier with high specificity and sensitivity in both the original and validation cohorts. Immune exposure information for the cohort was limited to CMV serostatus. Across donors, most TCR sequences were observed very rarely, whereas some public TCRs were present in many individuals. A total of fewer than 200 TCR beta chains were listed by the study as associated with cytomegalovirus. In a later analysis, several top co-occurrence clusters were reported to appear linked to parvovirus B19, influenza, CMV and Epstein-Barr virus. The authors suggested that the approach could potentially be extended to other disease states and immunological phenotypes. Only TCR beta chains were sequenced in this cohort, and the absence of alpha or paired-chain data limited detectable features. A few of the identified cytomegalovirus-associated TCR beta chains were confirmed in vitro to be specific for cytomegalovirus antigens. The earlier analysis of approximately 540 of the donors excluded 15 to 20 rarely observed V segments, including chromosome 9 orphons, because counts were too low. When HLA alleles, especially DR and DQ, strongly co-occurred, attributing TCR associations to individual alleles was difficult. Compared with the approximately 600-donor mean, donors in an Asian-associated ancestry cluster had fewer N-insertions in productive TCRs, according to a later genetic analysis. Because some donors lacked HLA typing at each locus, the association tests relied only on the typed subset. A further reported finding was that TCR beta sequences accurately predicted the HLA-A and HLA-B alleles for most subjects in the first cohort. According to a later analysis, most CMV-associated TCR beta chains appeared to be HLA-restricted, and the HLA associations seemed to be driven largely by CMV exposure. Correlated functional status among segregating V segments might be attributable to linkage disequilibrium, but an unknown experimental factor could not be ruled out. Specific HLA alleles were associated with roughly 16,000 TCR beta sequences at a false discovery rate of 0.05 in a later analysis. A cluster of highly shared sequence variants was judged likely to represent a technical artifact of the sequencing pipeline. An association between a missense DCLRE1C variant and V-gene and J-gene trimming of TCR beta chains was found in a later genetic analysis and replicated in an independent cohort. A later analysis found that TCR association rates varied across HLA loci, with DRB1 alleles showing the most associated TCRs and HLA-C alleles the fewest.

Receptor amplification or capture employed the immunoSEQ multiplex PCR assay. For the multiplex PCR, a mixture combining 60 forward primers for TCR Vbeta segments and 13 reverse primers for TCR Jbeta segments was used. A multiplex PCR assay on genomic DNA amplified the CDR3 region of rearranged TCR beta genes. The amplified TCR beta libraries were sequenced on the Illumina HiSeq System as 87-base-pair reads. The study's processing was this. Across the 700 or so repertoires, a later analysis counted around 80 million unique TCR beta chains, some 11 million of which were shared by at least two donors. A nearest-neighbor algorithm error-corrected the raw reads and collapsed the reads into unique sequences, merging closely related sequences to remove PCR and sequencing errors. CDR3 sequences were aligned to IMGT reference sequences to assign V, D and J gene segments. For a sequence to be retained, at least a six-nucleotide match to both a V gene segment and a J gene segment was required. Rearrangements were called productive when the CDR3 lacked stop codons and stayed in frame with V and J; all others were non-productive. CDR3 was defined by IMGT convention, running from the second conserved V-encoded cysteine to the conserved J-encoded phenylalanine. Sequences without an unambiguous match to a single V gene segment were excluded from the earlier analysis of approximately 560 of the donors. In an earlier analysis of some 590 of the donors, V segments were called functional above 56.7% productive rearrangements and were called segregating when the between-donor standard deviation exceeded 5%. A statistical classification framework was developed to diagnose cytomegalovirus status using the catalog of TCR beta chain sequences. V and J gene assignment, in a later analysis, came from comparing TCR nucleotide sequences with IMGT/GENE-DB human TR gene sequences. In a later analysis, CDR3 sequences and most-parsimonious VDJ recombination scenarios were assigned using the TCRdist pipeline. In a later analysis, each TCR beta chain was defined by its CDR3 amino acid sequence together with its V-gene family, and reads without a unique V-gene family were excluded. In a later analysis, 500 to 650 highly shared, low-generation-probability nucleotide sequences were removed to address suspected cross-contamination and a sequencing artifact. In a later analysis, a clonal expansion index for each public chain was calculated from normalized within-repertoire ranks of inferred template counts. In a later analysis, generation probabilities were computed with a VDJ recombination model fitted to out-of-frame rearrangements, and the resulting probabilities were checked against IGoR. In a later analysis, TCR-TCR, TCR-HLA and TCR-CMV co-occurrence was scored with hypergeometric tests, and a repertoire-size bias correction was applied to TCR pairs. False discovery rates were estimated in a later analysis by permuting HLA or CMV assignments 20 times. In a later analysis, co-occurring TCRs were grouped using DBSCAN, and TCRdist sequence similarity was added for clustering within HLA-allele-positive subsets. Repertoires with fewer than 30,000 or more than 120,000 public chains, plus five repertoires with anomalous nucleotide sharing, were excluded from co-occurrence clustering. Here the immuneACCESS table is served through TCRdb, limited to in-frame sequences with V and J called. Missing clones are a known gap in these copies; in checked studies unresolved V genes cover under half, and the rest lacks a known reason. The D gene and trimming were derived from the DNA, and the V and J assignments and clone size from that table. For this sample there are almost 80,000 clones; less than 80% appear just once. Around 7% of the sample goes to the ten largest clones.

The source material was PBMCs. The sequence was collected from a woman aged 45-65 years in good health and CMV-seropositive. The chain couples TRBV5-4 to TRBJ1-2; 8 middle bases align to TRBD1. The CDR3 region has the sequence CASSETGDGYTF. The DNA sequence is as follows: TGTGCCAGCAGCGAGACAGGGGATGGCTACACCTTC. The reference TRBV5-4 and TRBJ1-2 proteins fill in what lies around the CDR3, so the full variable domain reads ETGVTQSPTHLIKTRGQQVTLRCSSQSGHNTVSWYQQALGQGPQFIFQYYREEENGRGNFPPRFSGLQFPNYSSELNVNALELDDSALYLCASSETGDGYTFGSGTRLTVV.